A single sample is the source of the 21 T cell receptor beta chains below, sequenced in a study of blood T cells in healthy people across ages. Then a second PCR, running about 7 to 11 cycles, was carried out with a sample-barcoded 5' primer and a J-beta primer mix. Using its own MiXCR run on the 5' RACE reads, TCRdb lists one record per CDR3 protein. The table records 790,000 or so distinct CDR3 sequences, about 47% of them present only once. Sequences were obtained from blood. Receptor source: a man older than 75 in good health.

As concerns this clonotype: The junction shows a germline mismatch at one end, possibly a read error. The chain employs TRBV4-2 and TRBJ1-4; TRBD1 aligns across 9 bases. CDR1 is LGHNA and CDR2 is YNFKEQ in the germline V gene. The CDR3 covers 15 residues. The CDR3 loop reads CAGSHLDRGVEKLFF. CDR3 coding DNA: TGTGCCGGCAGCCATTTGGACAGGGGAGTTGAAAAACTGTTTTTT.

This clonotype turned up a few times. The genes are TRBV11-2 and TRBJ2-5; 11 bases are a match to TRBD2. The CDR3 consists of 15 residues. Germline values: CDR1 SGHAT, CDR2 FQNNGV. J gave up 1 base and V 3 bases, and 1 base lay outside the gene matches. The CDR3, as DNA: TGTGCCAGCAGCTTTAGCGGGAGGGCCCAAGAGACCCAGTACTTC. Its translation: CASSFSGRAQETQYF. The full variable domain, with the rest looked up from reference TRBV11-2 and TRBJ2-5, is EAGVAQSPRYKIIEKRQSVAFWCNPISGHATLYWYQQILGQGPKLLIQFQNNGVVDDSQLPKDRFSAERLKGVDSTLKIQPAKLEDSAVYLCASSFSGRAQETQYFGPGTRLLVL.

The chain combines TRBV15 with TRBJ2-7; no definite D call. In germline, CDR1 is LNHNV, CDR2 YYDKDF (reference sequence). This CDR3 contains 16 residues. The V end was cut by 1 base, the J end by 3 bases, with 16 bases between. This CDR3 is CATSRGPATPVYEQYF. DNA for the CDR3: TGTGCCACCAGCAGAGGTCCGGCTACACCGGTCTACGAGCAGTACTTC.

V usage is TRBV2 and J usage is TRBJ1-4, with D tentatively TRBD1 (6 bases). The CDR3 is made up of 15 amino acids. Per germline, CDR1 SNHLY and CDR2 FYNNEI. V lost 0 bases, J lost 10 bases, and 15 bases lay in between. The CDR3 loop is CASSEASGEIVKLFF. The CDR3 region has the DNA TGTGCCAGCAGTGAAGCATCAGGGGAAATTGTAAAACTGTTTTTT.

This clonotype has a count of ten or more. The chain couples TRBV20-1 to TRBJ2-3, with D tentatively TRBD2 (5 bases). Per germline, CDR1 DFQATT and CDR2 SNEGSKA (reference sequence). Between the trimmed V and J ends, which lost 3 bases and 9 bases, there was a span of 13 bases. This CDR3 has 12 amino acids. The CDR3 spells CSASWLPGTQYF. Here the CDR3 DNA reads TGCAGTGCTAGTTGGCTCCCGGGGACGCAGTATTTT.

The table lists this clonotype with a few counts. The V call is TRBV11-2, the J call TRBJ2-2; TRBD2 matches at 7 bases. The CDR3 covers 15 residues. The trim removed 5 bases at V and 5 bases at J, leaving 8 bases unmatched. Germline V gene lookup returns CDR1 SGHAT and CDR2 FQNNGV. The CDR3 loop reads CASSPTGGRTGELFF. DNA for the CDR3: TGTGCCAGCAGCCCGACGGGAGGTAGAACCGGGGAGCTGTTTTTT.

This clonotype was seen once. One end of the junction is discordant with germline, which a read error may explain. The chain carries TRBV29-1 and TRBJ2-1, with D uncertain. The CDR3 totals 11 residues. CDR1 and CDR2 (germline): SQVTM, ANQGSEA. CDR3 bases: TGCAGCATTGAAGATTCGGCCGGGCAGTTCTTC. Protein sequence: CSIEDSAGQFF.

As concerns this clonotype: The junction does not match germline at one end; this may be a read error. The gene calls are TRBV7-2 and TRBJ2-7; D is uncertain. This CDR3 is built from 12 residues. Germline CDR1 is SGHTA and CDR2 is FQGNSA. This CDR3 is CASSVAMSEQYF. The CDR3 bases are TGTGCCAGCAGCGTAGCCATGTCCGAGCAGTACTTC.

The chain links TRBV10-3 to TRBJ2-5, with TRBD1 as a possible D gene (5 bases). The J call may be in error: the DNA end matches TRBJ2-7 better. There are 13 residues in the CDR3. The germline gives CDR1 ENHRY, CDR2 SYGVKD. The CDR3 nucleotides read TGTGCCATCAGTGAGTCGCTGGGGCACGAGCAGTACTTC. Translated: CAISESLGHEQYF.

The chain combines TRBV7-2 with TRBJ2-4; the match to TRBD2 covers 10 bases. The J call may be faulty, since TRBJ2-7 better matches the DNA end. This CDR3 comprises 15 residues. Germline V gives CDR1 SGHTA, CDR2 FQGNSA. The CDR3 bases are TGTGCCAGCAGCACCACTAGCGGGGCCAGGTACGAGCAGTACTTC. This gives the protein CASSTTSGARYEQYF.

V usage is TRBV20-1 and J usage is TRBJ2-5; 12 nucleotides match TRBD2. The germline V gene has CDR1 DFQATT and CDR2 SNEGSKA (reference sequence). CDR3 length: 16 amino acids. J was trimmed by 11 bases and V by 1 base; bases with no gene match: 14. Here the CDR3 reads CSARGPSGRAGDEQYF. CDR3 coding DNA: TGCAGTGCTAGAGGGCCTAGCGGGAGGGCCGGGGATGAGCAGTACTTC.

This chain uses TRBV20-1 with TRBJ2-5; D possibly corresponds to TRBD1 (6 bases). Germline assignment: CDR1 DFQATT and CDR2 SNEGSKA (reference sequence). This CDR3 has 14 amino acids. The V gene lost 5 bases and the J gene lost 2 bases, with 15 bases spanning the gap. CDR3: CSAPRGDRQETQYF. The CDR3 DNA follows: TGCAGTGCTCCCAGGGGAGATCGGCAAGAGACCCAGTACTTC.

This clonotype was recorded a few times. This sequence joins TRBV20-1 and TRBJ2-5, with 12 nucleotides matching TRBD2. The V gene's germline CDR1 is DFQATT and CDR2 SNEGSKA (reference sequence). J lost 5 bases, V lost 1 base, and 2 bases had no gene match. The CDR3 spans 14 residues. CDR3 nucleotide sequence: TGCAGTGCTAGAGTCCTAGCGGGGGGGGAGACCCAGTACTTC. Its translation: CSARVLAGGETQYF.

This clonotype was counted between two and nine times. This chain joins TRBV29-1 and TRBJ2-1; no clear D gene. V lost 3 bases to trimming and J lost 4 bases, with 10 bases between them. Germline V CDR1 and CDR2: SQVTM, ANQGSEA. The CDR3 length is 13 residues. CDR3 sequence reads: CSVEDGRYNEQFF. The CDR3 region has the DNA TGCAGCGTTGAGGACGGTCGATACAATGAGCAGTTCTTC.

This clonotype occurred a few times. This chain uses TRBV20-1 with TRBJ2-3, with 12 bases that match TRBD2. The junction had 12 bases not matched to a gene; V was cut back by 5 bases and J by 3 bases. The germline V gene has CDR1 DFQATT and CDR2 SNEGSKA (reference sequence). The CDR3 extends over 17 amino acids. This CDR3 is CSAAQTSGRMFTDTQYF. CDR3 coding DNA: TGCAGTGCTGCCCAGACTAGCGGGAGAATGTTTACAGATACGCAGTATTTT.

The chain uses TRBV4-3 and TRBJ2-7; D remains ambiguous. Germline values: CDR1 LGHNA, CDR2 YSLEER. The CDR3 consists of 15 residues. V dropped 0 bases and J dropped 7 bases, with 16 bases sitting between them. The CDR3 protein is CASSQDGRVISEQYF. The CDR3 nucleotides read TGCGCCAGCAGCCAAGATGGCCGGGTTATTAGTGAGCAGTACTTC.

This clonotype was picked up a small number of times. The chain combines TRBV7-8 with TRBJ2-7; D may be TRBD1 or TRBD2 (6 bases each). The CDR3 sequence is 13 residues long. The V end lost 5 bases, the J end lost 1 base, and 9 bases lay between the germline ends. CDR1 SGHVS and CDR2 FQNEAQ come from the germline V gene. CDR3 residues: CASSRGTSYEQYF. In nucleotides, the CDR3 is TGTGCCAGCAGCCGCGGGACATCCTACGAGCAGTACTTC.

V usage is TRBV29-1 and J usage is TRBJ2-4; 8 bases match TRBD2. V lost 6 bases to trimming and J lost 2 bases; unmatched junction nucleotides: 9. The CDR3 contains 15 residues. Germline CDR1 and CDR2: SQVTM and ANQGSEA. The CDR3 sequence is CSVAKTSDPKNIQYF. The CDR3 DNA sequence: TGCAGCGTCGCCAAGACTAGCGATCCCAAAAACATTCAGTACTTC. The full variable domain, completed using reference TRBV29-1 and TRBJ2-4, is SAVISQKPSRDICQRGTSLTIQCQVDSQVTMMFWYRQQPGQSLTLIATANQGSEATYESGFVIDKFPISRPNLTFSTLTVSNMSPEDSSIYLCSVAKTSDPKNIQYFGAGTRLSVL.

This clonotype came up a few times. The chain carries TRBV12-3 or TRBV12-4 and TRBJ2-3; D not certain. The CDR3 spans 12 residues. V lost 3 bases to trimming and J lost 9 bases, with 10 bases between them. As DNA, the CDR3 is TGTGCCAGCAGTTTTAACAGCCAGACGCAGTATTTT. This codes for CASSFNSQTQYF.

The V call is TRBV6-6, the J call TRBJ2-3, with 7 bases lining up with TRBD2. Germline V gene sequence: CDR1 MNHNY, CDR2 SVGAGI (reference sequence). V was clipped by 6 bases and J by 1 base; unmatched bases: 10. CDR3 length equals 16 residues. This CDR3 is CASRVSREKGTDTQYF. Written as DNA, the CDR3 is TGTGCCAGCAGGGTGTCGCGGGAGAAGGGCACAGATACGCAGTATTTT.

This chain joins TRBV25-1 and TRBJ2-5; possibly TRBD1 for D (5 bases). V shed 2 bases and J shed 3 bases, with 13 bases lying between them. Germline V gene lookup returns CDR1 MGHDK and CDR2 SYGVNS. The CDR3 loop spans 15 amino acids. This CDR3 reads CASSEDREEEETQYF. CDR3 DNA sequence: TGTGCCAGCAGTGAAGACAGAGAAGAGGAAGAGACCCAGTACTTC.